These 22 T cell receptor beta chains came from one sample sequenced in a study of blood T cell repertoires in COVID-19. Method: immunoSEQ multiplex PCR; TCRdb's copy keeps in-frame clones and lacks some. The table records 91,000 or so clones, about 82% of them present only once. Sequencing was carried out using peripheral blood. Receptors originate from an older woman in a cohort sampled during active or convalescent COVID-19.

The rearrangement uses TRBV7-9 and TRBJ2-7; D not resolved. The V gene's germline CDR1 is SEHNR and CDR2 FQNEAQ (reference sequence). Trimming cost V 4 bases and J 0 bases, with 10 bases left between them. This CDR3 has 14 amino acids. This CDR3 reads CASSYAGNSYEQYF. CDR3 coding DNA: TGTGCCAGCAGCTACGCAGGCAACTCCTACGAGCAGTACTTC. The complete variable domain, with remaining parts taken from reference TRBV7-9 and TRBJ2-7, reads DTGVSQNPRHKITKRGQNVTFRCDPISEHNRLYWYRQTLGQGPEFLTYFQNEAQLEKSRLLSDRFSAERPKGSFSTLEIQRTEQGDSAMYLCASSYAGNSYEQYFGPGTRLTVT.

The rearrangement joins TRBV7-3 to TRBJ2-3; the match to TRBD2 covers 8 bases. Germline V gene sequence: CDR1 SGHTA, CDR2 FQGTGA. The CDR3 spans 15 residues. Trimming took 5 bases from V and 0 from J; bases not matched to a gene: 4. The CDR3 coding sequence is TGTGCCAGCAGCCGAGCGGGGGCTAGCACAGATACGCAGTATTTT. Translating it yields CASSRAGASTDTQYF.

The chain carries TRBV4-1 and TRBJ2-7; 11 bases are a match to TRBD1. J lost 2 bases, V lost 3 bases, and 6 bases had no gene match. The CDR3 totals 16 residues. Germline assignment: CDR1 MGHRA and CDR2 YSYEKL. The CDR3 DNA reads as TGCGCCAGCAGCCAGGGTGGACAGGGGGCAACCTACGAGCAGTACTTC. The encoded protein is CASSQGGQGATYEQYF.

The table lists this clone with a few counts. The rearrangement uses TRBV23-1 and TRBJ2-1, with 9 bases lining up with TRBD2. TRBV23-1 is annotated as an ORF whose role is uncertain. CDR3 length equals 21 residues. The trim removed 2 bases at V and 4 bases at J, leaving 21 bases unmatched. Here the CDR3 DNA reads TGCGCCAGCAGTCAACCCGGACAGGTAGGAAGCGGGGGGTCCTTTTACAATGAGCAGTTCTTC. Translating gives CASSQPGQVGSGGSFYNEQFF.

The V call is TRBV19, the J call TRBJ1-3; D perhaps matches TRBD1 (5 bases). Per the germline V gene, CDR1 is LNHDA and CDR2 is SQIVND (reference sequence). The germline V and J ends were trimmed by 0 bases and 3 bases, with 9 bases remaining between them. This CDR3 spans 15 amino acids. Here the CDR3 DNA reads TGTGCCAGTAGTATAGAAGGGGCCAGTGGAAACACCATATATTTT. It specifies CASSIEGASGNTIYF.

The V call is TRBV20-1, the J call TRBJ1-1; TRBD1 matches at 7 bases. CDR3 length equals 11 residues. V lost 3 bases, J lost 8 bases, and 3 bases stayed unmatched. Germline CDR1 DFQATT, CDR2 SNEGSKA (reference sequence). The DNA for the CDR3 is TGCAGTGCTAGGGGGGACAGCGAAGCTTTCTTT. Amino acid sequence: CSARGDSEAFF.

This rearrangement joins TRBV30 to TRBJ1-2; 7 bases fit TRBD1. CDR1 is GTSNPN and CDR2 is SVGIG in the germline V gene (reference sequence). V lost 3 bases, J lost 6 bases, and 7 bases stayed unmatched. This CDR3 contains 13 residues. CDR3 residues: CAWRTQGVDGYTF. The DNA of the CDR3 is TGTGCCTGGAGGACCCAGGGGGTGGATGGCTACACCTTC.

V usage is TRBV24-1 and J usage is TRBJ1-3; D gene unclear. CDR1 and CDR2 (germline): KGHDR, SFDVKD. This CDR3 is built from 16 residues. V lost 6 bases and J 0 bases, leaving 14 bases between the germline ends. As DNA, the CDR3 is TGTGCCACCAGTCGGAACTGGACTTACTCTGGAAACACCATATATTTT. It specifies CATSRNWTYSGNTIYF.

J is TRBJ1-3 and V is TRBV5-1; tentative D call: TRBD1 (6 bases). V lost 4 bases to trimming and J lost 0 bases, with 14 bases between them. The CDR3 is 16 amino acids. The germline CDR1 and CDR2 sequences are SGHRS and YFSETQ. CDR3 coding DNA: TGCGCCAGCAGCGGGGAGGGGACACTCTCTGGAAACACCATATATTTT. Protein sequence: CASSGEGTLSGNTIYF.

The rearrangement uses TRBV15 and TRBJ2-5; 8 positions match TRBD2. The CDR3 is 15 amino acids. The germline V gene has CDR1 LNHNV and CDR2 YYDKDF (reference sequence). V shed 0 bases, J shed 4 bases, and the junction held 4 bases outside the gene matches. DNA of the CDR3: TGTGCCACCAGCAGAGATGTGGCGGGGGGAGAGACCCAGTACTTC. Encoded protein: CATSRDVAGGETQYF. Full variable domain (remainder filled in from reference TRBV15 and TRBJ2-5): DAMVIQNPRYQVTQFGKPVTLSCSQTLNHNVMYWYQQKSSQAPKLLFHYYDKDFNNEADTPDNFQSRRPNTSFCFLDIRSPGLGDTAMYLCATSRDVAGGETQYFGPGTRLLVL.

The rearrangement links TRBV20-1 to TRBJ2-4; TRBD1 agrees at 9 bases. V lost 5 bases to trimming and J lost 7 bases; unmatched junction nucleotides: 0. Per germline, CDR1 DFQATT and CDR2 SNEGSKA (reference sequence). The length of the CDR3 is 11 residues. CDR3 protein: CSAGTGNIQYF. CDR3 coding DNA: TGCAGTGCTGGGACAGGGAACATTCAGTACTTC.

The chain joins TRBV11-2 to TRBJ2-3; weak D call: TRBD2 (6 bases). With 1 base removed from V and 2 bases from J, the gap between germline ends came to 16 bases. The CDR3 covers 17 residues. Germline-derived CDR1 and CDR2 are SGHAT and FQNNGV. The CDR3 region is CASSLGISGIFTDTQYF. CDR3 DNA: TGTGCCAGCAGCTTAGGGATTAGCGGTATTTTCACAGATACGCAGTATTTT. Full variable domain (remainder filled in from reference TRBV11-2 and TRBJ2-3): EAGVAQSPRYKIIEKRQSVAFWCNPISGHATLYWYQQILGQGPKLLIQFQNNGVVDDSQLPKDRFSAERLKGVDSTLKIQPAKLEDSAVYLCASSLGISGIFTDTQYFGPGTRLTVL.

The chain carries TRBV4-2 and TRBJ1-1, with 7 bases identical to TRBD1. J gave up 5 bases and V 1 base, and 13 bases lay outside the gene matches. The CDR3 is 17 amino acids. Germline CDR1 is LGHNA and CDR2 is YNFKEQ. Written as DNA, the CDR3 is TGTGCCAGCAGCCAAGGTCCCCACTTAACAGGGGAGACTGAAGCTTTCTTT. Its translation is CASSQGPHLTGETEAFF.

The chain employs TRBV5-8 and TRBJ1-3; tentative D call: TRBD1 (5 bases). Germline CDR1 SGHTS, CDR2 YDEGEE. The CDR3 spans 16 residues. Trimming cost V 1 base and J 3 bases, with 14 bases left between them. The CDR3, as DNA: TGTGCCAGCAGCTTGATGTCCTCCAGGGATGGAAACACCATATATTTT. As protein: CASSLMSSRDGNTIYF.

The J gene is TRBJ1-2, the V gene TRBV4-1; 8 nucleotides agree with TRBD1. CDR3 length: 15 amino acids. After removal of 0 bases from V and 5 bases from J, the junction contained 5 bases not matched to a gene. Looked up from germline, CDR1 is MGHRA and CDR2 is YSYEKL. The DNA of the CDR3 is TGCGCCAGCAGCCAAGAGGGACAGGCTTTATATGGCTACACCTTC. This gives the protein CASSQEGQALYGYTF.

The genes are TRBV25-1 and TRBJ2-3; TRBD1 is a possible D gene (5 bases). CDR1 MGHDK and CDR2 SYGVNS come from the germline V gene. The V gene lost 5 bases and the J gene lost 1 base, with 10 bases spanning the gap. This CDR3 region has 14 residues. CDR3 bases: TGTGCCAGCAGTATAGGGGTGGGCACAGATACGCAGTATTTT. Amino acid sequence: CASSIGVGTDTQYF.

This rearrangement joins TRBV13 to TRBJ2-3; D remains unclear. V lost 2 bases and J 0 bases, leaving 9 bases between the germline ends. CDR1 and CDR2 from the germline V gene are PRHDT and FYEKMQ (reference sequence). The CDR3 is 15 amino acids. The CDR3 DNA sequence: TGTGCCAGCAGCTTAAGTCCCAGGAGCACAGATACGCAGTATTTT. Protein: CASSLSPRSTDTQYF. Together with reference TRBV13 and TRBJ2-3, the CDR3 gives the full variable domain: AAGVIQSPRHLIKEKRETATLKCYPIPRHDTVYWYQQGPGQDPQFLISFYEKMQSDKGSIPDRFSAQQFSDYHSELNMSSLELGDSALYFCASSLSPRSTDTQYFGPGTRLTVL.

The chain joins TRBV9 to TRBJ2-6; weak D call: TRBD1 (5 bases). The CDR3 has 17 residues. Trimming removed 0 bases at V and 2 bases at J, with 12 bases between. Germline V lookup: CDR1 SGDLS, CDR2 YYNGEE. The CDR3 nucleotides read TGTGCCAGCAGCGTAGTCCCCCAAGGGGCTGGGGCCAACGTCCTGACTTTC. Amino acids: CASSVVPQGAGANVLTF.

The V call is TRBV5-1, the J call TRBJ2-3, with 7 bases aligning to TRBD2. This CDR3 comprises 16 residues. Losses at the gene ends were 4 bases for V and 4 bases for J; bases not matched to a gene: 12. The V gene's germline CDR1 is SGHRS and CDR2 YFSETQ. The CDR3 coding sequence is TGCGCCAGCAGCCCGCGACTAGCAGGAGGCGCAGATACGCAGTATTTT. Amino acids: CASSPRLAGGADTQYF.

The rearrangement joins TRBV5-1 to TRBJ1-4; D is possibly TRBD1 (5 bases). Germline CDR1 and CDR2: SGHRS and YFSETQ. The CDR3 length is 17 residues. The ends were cut back, 4 bases at V and 3 bases at J, with 19 bases in the middle. CDR3 in amino acids: CASSALPGEVANEKLFF. In DNA, the CDR3 is TGCGCCAGCAGCGCCCTCCCGGGGGAGGTGGCTAATGAAAAACTGTTTTTT.

The J gene is TRBJ1-1, the V gene TRBV29-1; TRBD1 matches at 9 bases. Germline V CDR1 and CDR2: SQVTM, ANQGSEA. V gave up 6 bases and J gave up 4 bases; unmatched junction bases: 6. The length of the CDR3 is 13 residues. CDR3 nucleotides: TGCAGCGTAGCGGGACAGGGCGGCACTGAAGCTTTCTTT. Its protein is CSVAGQGGTEAFF. Complete variable domain (other parts from reference TRBV29-1 and TRBJ1-1): SAVISQKPSRDICQRGTSLTIQCQVDSQVTMMFWYRQQPGQSLTLIATANQGSEATYESGFVIDKFPISRPNLTFSTLTVSNMSPEDSSIYLCSVAGQGGTEAFFGQGTRLTVV.

This clone showed up just a few times. This chain connects TRBV7-9 to TRBJ1-1; D is uncertain. Germline V gene data show CDR1 as SEHNR and CDR2 as FQNEAQ (reference sequence). This CDR3 has 15 amino acids. The V gene lost 5 bases and the J gene lost 5 bases, with 18 bases spanning the gap. CDR3 sequence: CASSINRAVGTEAFF. Here the CDR3 DNA reads TGTGCCAGCAGCATTAATCGAGCGGTGGGGACTGAAGCTTTCTTT.